The text below deals with one T cell receptor beta chain. This record comes from a study of blood T cell repertoires in COVID-19. For the study at large: The analysed material was cDNA or gDNA that came from T cells, B-cell-depleted T cells, or PBMCs.

The germline gives CDR1 SGHTA, CDR2 FQGNSA. With 4 bases clipped from V and 7 bases from J, the junction kept 9 bases outside the gene matches. The CDR3 extends over 15 amino acids. TCRdb's table, derived via immunoSEQ multiplex PCR, lists solely in-frame clones and lacks some. The repertoire consists of about 76,000 clones, with 90% occurring once and the leading ten covering about 1.5%. J is TRBJ1-4 and V is TRBV7-2; 7 bases match TRBD1. Sequences were obtained from peripheral blood. This TCR was recovered from a man aged 50-59 years with acute or convalescent COVID-19. As DNA, the CDR3 is TGTGCCAGCAGCTACTCCGGGACAGAAGCTGAAAAACTGTTTTTT. It specifies CASSYSGTEAEKLFF.